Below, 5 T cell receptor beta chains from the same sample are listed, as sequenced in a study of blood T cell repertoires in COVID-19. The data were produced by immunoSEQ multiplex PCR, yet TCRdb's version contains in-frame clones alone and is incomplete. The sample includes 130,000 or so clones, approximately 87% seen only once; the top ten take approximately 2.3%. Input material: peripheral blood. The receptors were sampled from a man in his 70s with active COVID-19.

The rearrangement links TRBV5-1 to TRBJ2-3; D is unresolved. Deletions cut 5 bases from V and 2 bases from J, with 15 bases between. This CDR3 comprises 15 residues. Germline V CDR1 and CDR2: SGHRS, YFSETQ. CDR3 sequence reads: CASRGEQSNTDTQYF. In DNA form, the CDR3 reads TGCGCCAGCAGGGGCGAGCAGAGTAACACAGATACGCAGTATTTT.

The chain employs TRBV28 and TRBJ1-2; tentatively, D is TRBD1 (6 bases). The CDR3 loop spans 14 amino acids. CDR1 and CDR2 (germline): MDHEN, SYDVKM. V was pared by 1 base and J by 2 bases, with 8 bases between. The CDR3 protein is CASSLSQGNYGYTF. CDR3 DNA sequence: TGTGCCAGCAGTTTATCTCAGGGGAACTATGGCTACACCTTC.

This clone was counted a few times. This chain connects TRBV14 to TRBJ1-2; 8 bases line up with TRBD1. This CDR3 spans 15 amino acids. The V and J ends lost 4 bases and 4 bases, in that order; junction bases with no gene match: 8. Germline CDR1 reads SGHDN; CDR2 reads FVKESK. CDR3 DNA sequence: TGTGCCAGCAGCCCAAGGACAGGGCCCCTCTATGGCTACACCTTC. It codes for CASSPRTGPLYGYTF.

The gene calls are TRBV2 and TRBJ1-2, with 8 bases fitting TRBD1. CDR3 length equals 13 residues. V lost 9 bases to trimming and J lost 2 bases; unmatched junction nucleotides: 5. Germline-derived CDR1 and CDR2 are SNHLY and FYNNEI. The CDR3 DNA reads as TGTGCCAGTTGTCGACAGGGGAACTATGGCTACACCTTC. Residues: CASCRQGNYGYTF.

The CDR3 DNA follows: TGCGCCAGGCTGGGACTCCGGGGGGAGACCCAGTACTTC. Residues: CARLGLRGETQYF. The genes are TRBV10-1 and TRBJ2-5, with D possibly TRBD2 on 6 matching bases. CDR1 WNHNN and CDR2 SYGVQD come from the germline V gene (reference sequence). CDR3 length equals 13 residues. V was trimmed by 9 bases and J by 5 bases, leaving 16 bases between them.